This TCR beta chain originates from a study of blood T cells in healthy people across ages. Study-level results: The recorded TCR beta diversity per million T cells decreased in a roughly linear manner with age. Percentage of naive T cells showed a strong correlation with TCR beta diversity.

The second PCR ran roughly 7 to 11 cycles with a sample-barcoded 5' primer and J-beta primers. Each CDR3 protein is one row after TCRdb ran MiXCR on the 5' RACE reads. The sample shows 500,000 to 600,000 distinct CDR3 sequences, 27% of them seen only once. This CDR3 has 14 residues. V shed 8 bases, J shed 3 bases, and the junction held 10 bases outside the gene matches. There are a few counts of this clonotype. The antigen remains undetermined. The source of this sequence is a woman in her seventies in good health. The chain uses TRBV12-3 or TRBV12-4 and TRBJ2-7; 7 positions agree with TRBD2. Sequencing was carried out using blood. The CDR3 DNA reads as TGTGCCAGCTCTAAAACCGGGACTAACTACGAGCAGTACTTC. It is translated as CASSKTGTNYEQYF.